This TCR beta chain stems from a study of blood T cell repertoires in COVID-19 (dated by TCRdb to the early 2020s). Context from the whole study: The collaborator samples originated in the United States, Italy and Spain and spanned the acute and convalescent phases of COVID-19. A de-identified subject ID, COVID-19 status, age in years and sex were almost always included in the sample metadata. Where HLA class I and class II types were available, the types were taken from metadata supplied by the sample provider, not from assay-based typing. The dataset comprised deeply sampled blood TCRbeta repertoires from subjects exposed to, actively infected with, or recovered from COVID-19. The repertoires were made available in a free public database intended to serve as a resource for research on the immune response to SARS-CoV-2. The samples were drawn from the first 160 participants of the ongoing ImmuneRACE study and from 950 to 1,500 subjects provided by 6 global collaborators. The material from the prospective study consisted of cDNA or gDNA derived from T cells, B-cell-depleted T cells, or PBMCs. Results the study describes overall, beyond this receptor: Clinical and demographic metadata were provided uncurated, with the amount varying by source and participant.

This clone was seen only once. Its antigen target is currently unknown. Nothing much larger sits one base from this clone, and base qualities are not available. At one collaborating source in Seattle, patients were enrolled during active infection and were followed longitudinally through the course of disease. The collaborating institutions used their own protocols to collect whole blood in K2EDTA tubes. For TCRbeta analysis, collaborators shipped samples as frozen whole blood, isolated PBMCs, or DNA extracted from either of those sample types. Unmatched junction bases come to 8, with V trimmed by 5 bases and J by 3 bases. Spanning cysteine to phenylalanine, the CDR3 consists of 16 amino acids. Solely the CDR3 DNA is kept, with 48 bases framed from the first base. The germline V gene sets CDR1 to KGHSH and CDR2 to LQKENI. The immunoSEQ Assay, a bias-controlled multiplex PCR, was used to amplify TCRbeta CDR3 regions from genomic DNA. In the original analysis: Nucleated cell counts per sample were estimated from amplification of reference gene primers within the assay. Sequence reads were collapsed and filtered to measure the absolute abundance of every unique TCRbeta CDR3 rearrangement. For each sample, productive Simpson clonality was calculated as the square root of Simpson's diversity index across productive rearrangements. TCRdb provides this immuneACCESS table in a form limited to in-frame rearrangements. Some clones are lacking; in checked studies, under half of them reflect an unresolved V gene, and why the rest are absent is not known. V and J calls and clone size are as listed in that table; D and trimming were resolved from the DNA. The sample table holds 350,000 or so clones, of which about 91% were seen once. 1.5% to 2% of the sample is held by the ten biggest clonotypes.

The V and J genes are TRBV18 and TRBJ2-1; 9 junctional bases match TRBD1. This receptor was obtained from a woman in her thirties with COVID-19, enrolled during active disease. Source material: peripheral blood. In nucleotides, the sequence is TGTGCCAGCTCAGATGACAGGGGGAGGGTCTACAATGAGCAGTTCTTC. This codes for CASSDDRGRVYNEQFF.